This TCR beta chain originates from a study of PD-L1 blockade in urothelial cancer (dated by TCRdb to about 2017). In terms of the full investigation: All patients started therapy in the mid-2010s and received atezolizumab 1,200 mg intravenously every 3 weeks. Blood samples yielded a median of around 150,000 T cells and roughly 83,000 unique TCRs, with median clonality 0.080. Pretreatment blood TCR-seq was available for about 28 patients, at least one posttreatment blood collection was obtained for about 24 patients, and tumor TCR-seq was available for about 24 patients. Durable clinical benefit meant progression-free survival longer than 6 months, and TCR features were also tested against progression-free and overall survival. Blood samples were analyzed at 3 weeks after treatment start (second dose) and at 6 weeks after treatment start. TCR sequencing covered pretreatment tumor samples and matched, serially collected peripheral blood taken before and after atezolizumab treatment. Patients had an ECOG performance status of 0 or 1 and had received between 0 and 3 prior chemotherapy regimens. An exploratory multi-omic analysis was conducted of the somatic, immune and clinical correlates of response to PD-L1 blockade with atezolizumab in urothelial cancer. Several patients reached durable clinical benefit, while some 20 patients did not. In the same patients who had TCR sequencing, pretreatment tumors also underwent whole exome sequencing and RNA sequencing. About 90% of the roughly 29 patients were identified as males with urothelial cancer of bladder origin, and a prior smoking history was reported by 18 of 29 patients. What the study reported, not specific to this receptor: At 3 weeks after the start of treatment, tumor-associated TCR clones in peripheral blood had expanded more in patients with durable benefit (n ≈ 20, p = 0.022). A pretreatment peripheral blood TCR clonality below the median was linked to improved progression-free and overall survival. Because the sample size was small (n of about 30) and many exploratory analyses were performed, the results are intended to be hypothesis-generating.

This sample's time point label indicates: peripheral blood 6 weeks after treatment start. The cohort comprised fewer than 35 patients with locally advanced or metastatic urothelial carcinoma treated at Memorial Sloan Kettering on a trial protocol. Peripheral blood mononuclear cells were collected pretreatment and during treatment, at between 1 and 8 total time points per patient. The Qiagen DNeasy Blood extraction kit was used to purify genomic DNA from total PBMCs and from tumor samples. PBMCs were collected pretreatment and during treatment and were isolated and stored as previously described. To estimate absolute template abundance from read counts, synthetic TCR analog templates were spiked into each PCR. TCRbeta CDR3 regions were amplified from genomic DNA with bias-controlled V and J gene primers using the immunoSEQ assay. Sequencing of rearranged TCRbeta segments was done at approximately 20X coverage. Regarding the original processing steps: Clustering was used to correct sequencing errors, and CDR3s were annotated against IMGT so that V, D and J genes could be assigned. Downstream analyses used only productive TCRbeta rearrangements and left out out-of-frame or stop-codon sequences. Clonality was computed as one minus Shannon entropy normalized by the log of the number of unique productive sequences. Clones differing between time points or between blood and tumor were identified using Fisher's exact test with Benjamini-Hochberg correction, with an adjusted p below 0.01 applied as the threshold. In TCRdb, the immuneACCESS table is reduced to in-frame sequences with V and J assigned. These tables do not hold every clone; where another copy was compared, an unresolved V gene accounts for under half, and the others remain unexplained. That table gives V, J and clone size, and the DNA gave D and trimming. This sample has 29,000 or so clones in its table, and roughly three quarters of those were observed once. The ten largest account for about 3.5% of the sample.

There are 14 amino acids in the CDR3, from cysteine to phenylalanine inclusive. This entry keeps only the CDR3 DNA: 42 bases, framed from base 1. CDR1 and CDR2 (MNHEY, SVGAGI) derive from the germline V gene. The V end loses 6 bases and the J end loses 0 bases, and a stretch of 9 bases separates them. Note on this clone: Its antigen specificity is not known. Per-base qualities were not stored, and no clone one base away is much larger.

The sequence links TRBV6-5 to TRBJ1-3, with no reliable assignment of the D segment. The input for sequencing was PBMCs, taken around atezolizumab (anti-PD-L1) treatment. This clonotype originated in an older man with urothelial cancer. The nucleotide sequence is TGTGCCAGCAGAGTACACCTCTCTGGAAACACCATATATTTT. Its translation is CASRVHLSGNTIYF.